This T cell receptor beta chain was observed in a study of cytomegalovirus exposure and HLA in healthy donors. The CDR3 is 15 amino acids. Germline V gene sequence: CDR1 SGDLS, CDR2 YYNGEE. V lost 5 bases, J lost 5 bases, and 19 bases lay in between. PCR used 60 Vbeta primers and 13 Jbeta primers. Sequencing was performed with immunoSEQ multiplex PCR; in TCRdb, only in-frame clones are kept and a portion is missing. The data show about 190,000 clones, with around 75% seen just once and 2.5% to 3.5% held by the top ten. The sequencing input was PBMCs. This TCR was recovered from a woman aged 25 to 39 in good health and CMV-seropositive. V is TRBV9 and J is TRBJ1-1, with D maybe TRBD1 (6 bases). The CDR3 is CASRYGQSLETEAFF. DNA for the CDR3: TGTGCCAGCAGGTACGGACAGAGTTTGGAGACTGAAGCTTTCTTT. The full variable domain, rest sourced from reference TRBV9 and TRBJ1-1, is DSGVTQTPKHLITATGQRVTLRCSPRSGDLSVYWYQQSLDQGLQFLIQYYNGEERAKGNILERFSAQQFPDLHSELNLSSLELGDSALYFCASRYGQSLETEAFFGQGTRLTVV.